This T cell receptor beta chain was retrieved from a study of blood T cell repertoires in COVID-19 (dated by TCRdb to about 2020). Some background on the complete study: The collaborator samples originated in the United States, Italy and Spain and spanned the acute and convalescent phases of COVID-19. The material from the prospective study consisted of cDNA or gDNA derived from T cells, B-cell-depleted T cells, or PBMCs. Subjects who had been exposed to COVID-19, were actively infected with it, or had recovered from it provided the deeply sampled blood TCRbeta repertoires that made up the dataset. A freely available public database, intended as a resource for researchers studying the immune response to SARS-CoV-2, is where the repertoires were released. The samples were drawn from the first 160 participants of the ongoing ImmuneRACE study and from 950 to 1,500 subjects provided by 6 global collaborators. The sample metadata nearly always contained a de-identified subject ID, COVID-19 status, age in years and sex. Where available, HLA class I and class II types were obtained from metadata supplied by the sample provider rather than from assay-based typing. What the study reported, not specific to this receptor: The amount of clinical and demographic metadata varied by source and participant and was provided uncurated.

The immunoSEQ Assay, a bias-controlled multiplex PCR, was used to amplify TCRbeta CDR3 regions from genomic DNA. Per the original workflow: The number of nucleated cells in each sample was estimated by amplification of reference gene primers within the assay. To quantify the absolute abundance of each unique TCRbeta CDR3 rearrangement, sequence reads were collapsed and filtered. Productive Simpson clonality was computed per sample as the square root of Simpson's diversity index over productive rearrangements. TCRdb re-hosts the immuneACCESS table, in-frame sequences only. Its copies lack some clones; in the studies checked, an unresolved V gene accounts for under half of them, and the cause for the rest is not known. V and J calls and clone size follow that table, whereas D and trimming were derived from the DNA. This sample holds around 120,000 clones; 90% were observed only once. The ten largest account for less than 5% of the sample.

The CDR3 starts with the cysteine, ends with the phenylalanine, and has 15 residues. Only CDR3 DNA is held: 45 bases, read in frame from base 1. Trimming removed 0 bases from V and 9 bases from J, leaving 16 bases between the germline ends. Reading the germline V gene gives CDR1 SGHDT and CDR2 YYEEEE. Comment on this clone: Its specific antigen is unknown. No per-base quality is available; no much larger clone lies one base away.

At one collaborating source in Seattle, patients were enrolled during active infection and were followed longitudinally through the course of disease. The collaborating institutions used their own protocols to collect whole blood in K2EDTA tubes. For TCRbeta analysis, collaborator samples were shipped as frozen whole blood, as isolated PBMCs, or as DNA extracted from either sample type. The sample comprised peripheral blood. This chain is built from TRBV5-6 and TRBJ1-5, with the D gene call left open. The receptor's source is a man aged 55 to 70 with COVID-19, enrolled during active disease. The nucleotide sequence is TGTGCCAGCAGCTTGGGCCCTCGGGAAGAAGGGCCCCAGCATTTT. Translated, this is CASSLGPREEGPQHF. This CDR3, with the reference TRBV5-6 and TRBJ1-5 proteins standing in past its ends, gives the full variable domain DAGVTQSPTHLIKTRGQQVTLRCSPKSGHDTVSWYQQALGQGPQFIFQYYEEEERQRGNFPDRFSGHQFPNYSSELNVNALLLGDSALYLCASSLGPREEGPQHFGDGTRLSIL.